At least ten counts were recorded for the clone carrying this TCR beta chain. This sample was taken from a study of regulatory T cells in long-lasting Graves disease. CDR3-region Arm-PCR and iRepertoire HTBI primers produced the TCR beta libraries. TCRdb reanalysed the multiplex PCR reads using MiXCR and keeps one entry per CDR3 protein. The data contain roughly 400,000 distinct CDR3 sequences, approximately 15% of them singletons. The time point is: newly diagnosed GD, antithyroid drugs for less than 3 months. Extracted RNA from PBMCs served as the source of the TCR library. These data were also reused for a study on T cells in Graves' hyperthyroidism and ophthalmopathy. As reported in that work: A model built on 13 V-J features separated ophthalmopathy from stable hyperthyroidism.

This specimen consisted of peripheral blood mononuclear cells (PBMCs), obtained at new diagnosis, from a patient treated with antithyroid drugs. This TCR derives from a middle-aged woman with Graves disease.

In DNA, the CDR3 is TGTGCCAGCAGCCCCCCTGTCGAGACCCAGTACTTC. Residues: CASSPPVETQYF. The chain links TRBV7-9 to TRBJ2-5; D is unresolved. The CDR3 sequence is 12 residues long. V lost 5 bases and J lost 5, with 9 bases in between. Looked up from germline, CDR1 is SEHNR and CDR2 is FQNEAQ (reference sequence).